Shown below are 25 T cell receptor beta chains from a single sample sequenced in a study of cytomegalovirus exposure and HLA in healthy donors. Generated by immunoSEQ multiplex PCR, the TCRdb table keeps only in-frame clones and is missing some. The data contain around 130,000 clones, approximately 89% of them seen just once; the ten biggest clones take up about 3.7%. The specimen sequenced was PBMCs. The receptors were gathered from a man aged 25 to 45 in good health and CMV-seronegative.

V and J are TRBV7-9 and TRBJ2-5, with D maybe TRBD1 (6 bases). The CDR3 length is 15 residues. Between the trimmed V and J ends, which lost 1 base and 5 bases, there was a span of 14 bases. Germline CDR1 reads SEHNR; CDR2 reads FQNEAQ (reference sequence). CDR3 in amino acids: CASSLVVGTQETQYF. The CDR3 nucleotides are TGTGCCAGCAGCTTAGTCGTCGGGACACAGGAGACCCAGTACTTC. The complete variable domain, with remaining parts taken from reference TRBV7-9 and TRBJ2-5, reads DTGVSQNPRHKITKRGQNVTFRCDPISEHNRLYWYRQTLGQGPEFLTYFQNEAQLEKSRLLSDRFSAERPKGSFSTLEIQRTEQGDSAMYLCASSLVVGTQETQYFGPGTRLLVL.

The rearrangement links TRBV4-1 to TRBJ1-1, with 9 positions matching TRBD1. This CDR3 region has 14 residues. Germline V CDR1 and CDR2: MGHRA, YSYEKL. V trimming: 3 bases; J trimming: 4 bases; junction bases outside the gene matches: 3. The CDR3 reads CASSQRQGGTEAFF. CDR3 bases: TGCGCCAGCAGCCAGAGACAGGGGGGCACTGAAGCTTTCTTT.

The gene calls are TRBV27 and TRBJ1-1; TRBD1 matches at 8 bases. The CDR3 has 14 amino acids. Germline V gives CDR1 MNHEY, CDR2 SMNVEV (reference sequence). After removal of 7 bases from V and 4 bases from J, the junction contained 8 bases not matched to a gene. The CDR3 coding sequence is TGTGCCAGCATCGGACAGGGACCCCTCACTGAAGCTTTCTTT. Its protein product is CASIGQGPLTEAFF.

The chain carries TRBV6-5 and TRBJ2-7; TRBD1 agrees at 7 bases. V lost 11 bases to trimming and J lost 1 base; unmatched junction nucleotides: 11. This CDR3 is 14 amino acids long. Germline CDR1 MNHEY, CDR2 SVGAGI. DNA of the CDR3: TGTGCCGCACGCGCTACAGGGGTGTCCTACGAGCAGTACTTC. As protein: CAARATGVSYEQYF.

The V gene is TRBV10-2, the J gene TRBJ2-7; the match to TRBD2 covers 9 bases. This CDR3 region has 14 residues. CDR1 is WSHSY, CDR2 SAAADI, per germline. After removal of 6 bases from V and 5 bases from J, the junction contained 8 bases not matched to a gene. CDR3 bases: TGCGCCAGCAGGATGACTAGCGGACCTAACGAGCAGTACTTC. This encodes CASRMTSGPNEQYF.

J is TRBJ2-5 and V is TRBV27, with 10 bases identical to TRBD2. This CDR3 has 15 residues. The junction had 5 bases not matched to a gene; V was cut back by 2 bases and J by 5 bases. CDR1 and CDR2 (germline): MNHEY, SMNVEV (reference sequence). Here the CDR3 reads CASSLGTSGAETQYF. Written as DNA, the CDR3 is TGTGCCAGCAGTTTAGGAACTAGCGGGGCGGAGACCCAGTACTTC.

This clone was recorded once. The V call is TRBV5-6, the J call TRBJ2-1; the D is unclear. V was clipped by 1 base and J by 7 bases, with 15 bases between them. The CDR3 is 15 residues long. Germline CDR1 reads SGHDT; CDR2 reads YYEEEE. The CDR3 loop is CASSLNPLVGNEQFF. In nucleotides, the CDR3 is TGTGCCAGCAGCTTGAACCCTTTAGTCGGGAATGAGCAGTTCTTC. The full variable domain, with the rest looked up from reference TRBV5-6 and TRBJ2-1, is DAGVTQSPTHLIKTRGQQVTLRCSPKSGHDTVSWYQQALGQGPQFIFQYYEEEERQRGNFPDRFSGHQFPNYSSELNVNALLLGDSALYLCASSLNPLVGNEQFFGPGTRLTVL.

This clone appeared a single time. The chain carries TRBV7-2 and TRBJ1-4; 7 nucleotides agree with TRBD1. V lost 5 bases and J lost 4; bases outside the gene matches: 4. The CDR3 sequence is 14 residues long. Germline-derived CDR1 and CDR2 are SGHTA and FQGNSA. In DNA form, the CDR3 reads TGTGCCAGCAGCCGAGGGACAGTTAATGAAAAACTGTTTTTT. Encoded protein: CASSRGTVNEKLFF.

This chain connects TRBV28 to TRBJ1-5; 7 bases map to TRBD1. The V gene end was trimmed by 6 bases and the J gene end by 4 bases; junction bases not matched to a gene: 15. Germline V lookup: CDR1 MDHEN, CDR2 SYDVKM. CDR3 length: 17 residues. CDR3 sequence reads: CASSSVMRTGKNQPQHF. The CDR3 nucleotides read TGTGCCAGCAGCTCAGTTATGCGGACAGGTAAAAATCAGCCCCAGCATTTT.

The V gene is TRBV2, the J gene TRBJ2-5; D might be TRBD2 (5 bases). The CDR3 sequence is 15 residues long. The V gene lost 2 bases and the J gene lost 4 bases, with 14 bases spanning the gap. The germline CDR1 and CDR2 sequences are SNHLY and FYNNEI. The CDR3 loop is CASSESGLAVETQYF. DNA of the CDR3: TGTGCCAGCAGTGAATCCGGCCTAGCTGTAGAGACCCAGTACTTC.

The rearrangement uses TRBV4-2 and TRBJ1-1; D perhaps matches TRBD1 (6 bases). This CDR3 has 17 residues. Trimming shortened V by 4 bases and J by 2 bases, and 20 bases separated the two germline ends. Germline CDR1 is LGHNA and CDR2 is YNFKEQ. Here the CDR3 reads CASSLGGGARDNTEAFF. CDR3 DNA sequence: TGTGCCAGCAGCCTCGGGGGGGGCGCCCGGGACAACACTGAAGCTTTCTTT.

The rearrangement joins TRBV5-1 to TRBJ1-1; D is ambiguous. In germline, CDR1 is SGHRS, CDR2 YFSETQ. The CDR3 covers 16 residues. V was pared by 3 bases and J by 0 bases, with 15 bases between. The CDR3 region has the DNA TGCGCCAGCAGCTCGGGGAGTGGGCCCCTGAACACTGAAGCTTTCTTT. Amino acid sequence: CASSSGSGPLNTEAFF.

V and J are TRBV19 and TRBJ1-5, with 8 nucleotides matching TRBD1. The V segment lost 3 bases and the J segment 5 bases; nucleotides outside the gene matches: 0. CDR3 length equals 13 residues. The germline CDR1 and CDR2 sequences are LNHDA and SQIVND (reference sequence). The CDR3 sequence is CASSMDRDQPQHF. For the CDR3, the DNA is TGTGCCAGTAGTATGGACAGGGATCAGCCCCAGCATTTT.

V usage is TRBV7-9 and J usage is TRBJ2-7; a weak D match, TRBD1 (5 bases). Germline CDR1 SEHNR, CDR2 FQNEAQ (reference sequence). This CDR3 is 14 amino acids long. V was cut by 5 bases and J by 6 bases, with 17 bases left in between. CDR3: CASSQGRGTIEQYF. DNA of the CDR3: TGTGCCAGCAGCCAAGGAAGGGGTACCATCGAGCAGTACTTC.

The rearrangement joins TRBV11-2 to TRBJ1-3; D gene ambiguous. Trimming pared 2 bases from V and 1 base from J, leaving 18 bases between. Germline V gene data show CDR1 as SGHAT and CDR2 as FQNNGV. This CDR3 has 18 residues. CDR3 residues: CASSLHIAQDWSGNTIYF. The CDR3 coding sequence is TGTGCCAGCAGCTTACATATTGCGCAGGATTGGTCTGGAAACACCATATATTTT. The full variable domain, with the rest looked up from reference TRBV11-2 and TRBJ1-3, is EAGVAQSPRYKIIEKRQSVAFWCNPISGHATLYWYQQILGQGPKLLIQFQNNGVVDDSQLPKDRFSAERLKGVDSTLKIQPAKLEDSAVYLCASSLHIAQDWSGNTIYFGEGSWLTVV.

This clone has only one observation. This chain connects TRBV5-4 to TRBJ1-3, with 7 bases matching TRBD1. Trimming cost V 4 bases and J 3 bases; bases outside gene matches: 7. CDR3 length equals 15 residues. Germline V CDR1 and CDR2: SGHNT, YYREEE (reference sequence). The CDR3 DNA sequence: TGTGCCAGCAGCCACTTCACAGGGGTTGGAAACACCATATATTTT. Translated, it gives CASSHFTGVGNTIYF.

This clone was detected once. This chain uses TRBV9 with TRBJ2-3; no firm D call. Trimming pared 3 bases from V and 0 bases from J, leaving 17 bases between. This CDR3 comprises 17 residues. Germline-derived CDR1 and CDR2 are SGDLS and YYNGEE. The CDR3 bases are TGTGCCAGCAGCGGATGGTCCGGTCACTCTAGCACAGATACGCAGTATTTT. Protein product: CASSGWSGHSSTDTQYF.

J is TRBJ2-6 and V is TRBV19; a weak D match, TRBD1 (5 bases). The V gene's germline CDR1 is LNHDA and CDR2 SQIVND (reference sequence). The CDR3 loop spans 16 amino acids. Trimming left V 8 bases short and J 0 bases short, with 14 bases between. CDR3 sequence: CASQRGRASGANVLTF. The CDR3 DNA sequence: TGTGCCAGTCAAAGGGGCAGGGCCTCTGGGGCCAACGTCCTGACTTTC.

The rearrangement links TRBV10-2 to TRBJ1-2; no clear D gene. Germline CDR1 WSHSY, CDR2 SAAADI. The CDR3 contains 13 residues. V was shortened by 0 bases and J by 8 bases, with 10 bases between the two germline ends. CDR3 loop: CASSESIDGGYTF. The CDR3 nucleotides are TGCGCCAGCAGTGAGTCGATAGACGGGGGCTACACCTTC.

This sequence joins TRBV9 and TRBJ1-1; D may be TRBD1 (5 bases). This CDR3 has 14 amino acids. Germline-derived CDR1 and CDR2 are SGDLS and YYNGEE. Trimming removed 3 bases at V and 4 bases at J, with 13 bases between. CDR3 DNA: TGTGCCAGCAGCGGTTCCAGGGCGGTCACTGAAGCTTTCTTT. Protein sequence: CASSGSRAVTEAFF.

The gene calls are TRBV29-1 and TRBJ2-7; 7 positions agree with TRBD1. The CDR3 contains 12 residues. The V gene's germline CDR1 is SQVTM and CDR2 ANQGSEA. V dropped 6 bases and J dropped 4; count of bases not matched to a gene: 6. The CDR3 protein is CSVGQTQYEQYF. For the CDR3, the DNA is TGCAGCGTGGGACAGACCCAATACGAGCAGTACTTC.

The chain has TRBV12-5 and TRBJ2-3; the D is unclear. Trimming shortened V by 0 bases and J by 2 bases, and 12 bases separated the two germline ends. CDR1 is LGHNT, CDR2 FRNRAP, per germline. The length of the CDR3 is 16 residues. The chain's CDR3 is CASGLVSQILTDTQYF. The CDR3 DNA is TGTGCTAGTGGTTTGGTTAGCCAGATTCTCACAGATACGCAGTATTTT.

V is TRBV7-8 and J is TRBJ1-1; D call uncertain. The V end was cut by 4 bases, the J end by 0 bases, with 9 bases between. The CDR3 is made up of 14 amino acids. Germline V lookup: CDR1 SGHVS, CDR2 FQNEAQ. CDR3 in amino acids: CASSWGDLNTEAFF. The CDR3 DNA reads TGTGCCAGCAGCTGGGGAGACCTGAACACTGAAGCTTTCTTT.

The CDR3 coding sequence is TGTGCCAGCAGTTACTCGGGTGGAGATTACGAGCAGTACTTC. Protein product: CASSYSGGDYEQYF. The chain uses TRBV6-5 and TRBJ2-7, with no clear D. V dropped 0 bases and J dropped 4 bases, with 10 bases sitting between them. The length of the CDR3 is 14 residues. CDR1 is MNHEY and CDR2 is SVGAGI in the germline V gene.

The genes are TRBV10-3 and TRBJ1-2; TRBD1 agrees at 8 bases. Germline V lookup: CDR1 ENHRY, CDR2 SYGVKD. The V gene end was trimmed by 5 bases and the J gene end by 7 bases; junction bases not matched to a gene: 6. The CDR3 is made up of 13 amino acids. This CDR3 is CAISIDRGSGYTF. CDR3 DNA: TGTGCCATCAGTATCGACAGGGGCTCTGGCTACACCTTC.